This is a list of T cell receptor beta chains from one sample in a study of identical twins. TCRdb called the 5' RACE reads again in MiXCR, with one record for every CDR3 protein. The profile shows 450,000 or so distinct CDR3 sequences, 12% to 15% of them singletons. These data were also reused for a study on yellow fever vaccine responses in identical twins.

The sample comprised CD4+ T cells sorted from blood. All receptors come from a young woman in good health. The CDR3 runs from the conserved cysteine through the conserved F or W. A D gene is named only where the DNA matches it firmly. Size values are once, few and many counts, or a class for expanded clones, and some rows have none.

d_call j_call v_call clone_size cdr3_nt cdr3_aa
. TRBJ2-7 TRBV29-1 . TGCAGCTTCAGGAGGGGACGCTTCGAGCAGTACTTC CSFRRGRFEQYF
. TRBJ2-1 TRBV15 few TGTGCCACCAGCAGAGATCTTGCCGATGAGCAGTTCTTC CATSRDLADEQFF
. TRBJ2-1 TRBV12-3/TRBV12-4 many TGTGCCAGCAACCCCACGGGGGTGATCAATGAGCAGTTCTTC CASNPTGVINEQFF
. TRBJ2-1 TRBV18 few TGTGCCAGCTCACCACGACCAGGGGACAATGAGCAGTTCTTC CASSPRPGDNEQFF
TRBD1 TRBJ2-7 TRBV28 few TGTGCCAGCAGTCCCCCGGGACAGGGTTTGAGCTACGAGCAGTACTTC CASSPPGQGLSYEQYF
TRBD2 TRBJ2-1 TRBV11-3 . TGTGCCAGCAGCACGGGGACTAGCGGGGGCTCCTACAATGAGCAGTTCTTC CASSTGTSGGSYNEQFF
. TRBJ2-7 TRBV18 few TGTGCCAGCTCACCATTGGAGGCCTACGAGCAGTACTTC CASSPLEAYEQYF
. TRBJ1-5 TRBV20-1 few TGCAGTGCCGAGGGGGGGGATCAGCCCCAGCATTTT CSAEGGDQPQHF
. TRBJ2-3 TRBV20-1 few TGCAGTGCTAGTACGCGGGGGCTCGCAGATACGCAGTATTTT CSASTRGLADTQYF
TRBD1 TRBJ2-2 TRBV9 few TGTGCCAGCAGCGTTGGACAGGGGGTTATCGCCGGGGAGCTGTTTTTT CASSVGQGVIAGELFF
. TRBJ2-1 TRBV15 . TGTGCCACCAGCAGAGATGCGGGGACTCTCTCCTTTAATGAGCAGTTCTTC CATSRDAGTLSFNEQFF
TRBD2 TRBJ2-1 TRBV3-1 few TGTGCCAGCAGCCGGGGGACTAGCTCCTACAATGAGCAGTTCTTC CASSRGTSSYNEQFF
TRBD2 TRBJ2-3 TRBV7-2 many TGTGCCAGCAGCTGGCGGGGGAGCACAGATACGCAGTATTTT CASSWRGSTDTQYF
. TRBJ2-1 TRBV27 . TGTGCCAGCGGGACGGGCTACTACAATGAGCAGTTCTTC CASGTGYYNEQFF
. TRBJ1-1 TRBV7-8 . TGTGCCAGCAGCCCTTACGGGGAAGTGGGGGCTGAAGCTTTCTTT CASSPYGEVGAEAFF
. TRBJ2-2 TRBV7-9 . TGTGCCAGCTCCCTTGGGGAGTTGGAGCCCCGGGAGCTGTTTTTT CASSLGELEPRELFF
TRBD2 TRBJ2-1 TRBV3-1 . TGTGCCAGCAGCCAAGGACTAGCGGGGGGAGGCAATGAGCAGTTCTTC CASSQGLAGGGNEQFF
TRBD2 TRBJ2-1 TRBV24-1 many TGTGCCACCAGTGACCCGGGACTAGCGGGGGGTTCCTCCTACAATGAGCAGTTCTTC CATSDPGLAGGSSYNEQFF
. TRBJ2-4 TRBV20-1 . TGCAGTGGGGTCGAAGCCAAAAACATTCAGTACTTC CSGVEAKNIQYF
. TRBJ2-7 TRBV12-3/TRBV12-4 . TGTGCCAGCAGTTTAGGGTTCTTTACGGAGCAGTACTTC CASSLGFFTEQYF
. TRBJ2-7 TRBV3-1 many TGTGCCAGCGCCCGGGGACGCTTAACCGAGCAGTACTTC CASARGRLTEQYF
TRBD1 TRBJ1-2 TRBV12-3/TRBV12-4 few TGTGCCAGCAGGGGCCAGGGGGCTGCTTGGTACACCTTC CASRGQGAAWYTF
. TRBJ2-7 TRBV9 few TGTGCCAGCAGCCCCCGTCCTAGTCCGTCCGCTTACGAGCAGTACTTC CASSPRPSPSAYEQYF
TRBD1 TRBJ2-5 TRBV28 many TGTGCCAGCAGTAGTCGACAGGGTCCGTGGGAGACCCAGTACTTC CASSSRQGPWETQYF
. TRBJ2-3 TRBV14 . TGTGCCAGCAGCCAAGGTCTTACAGATACGCAGTATTTT CASSQGLTDTQYF
TRBD2 TRBJ2-3 TRBV5-1 few TGCGCCAGCAGCTTTAGCGGGACTGGCACAGATACGCAGTATTTT CASSFSGTGTDTQYF
. TRBJ2-7 TRBV12-3/TRBV12-4 many TGTGCCAGCAGTCTCACCACAGGGTCCGTCTTTCCGCAGTACTTC CASSLTTGSVFPQYF
TRBD1 TRBJ2-7 TRBV18 few TGTGCCAGCTCATCATCCCGGGACAGGGCAAGCTCCTACGAGCAGTACTTC CASSSSRDRASSYEQYF
. TRBJ2-7 TRBV30 few TGTGCCTGGGTTCCCGGGGACTTAACCTACGAGCAGTACTTC CAWVPGDLTYEQYF
. TRBJ2-7 TRBV9 many TGTGCCAGCAGCGTAGCGTACGGATCCTACGAGCAGTACTTC CASSVAYGSYEQYF
. TRBJ2-7 TRBV29-1 . TGCAGCGTTGGACAGGGACTAAGCTACGAGCAGTACTTC CSVGQGLSYEQYF
TRBD2 TRBJ2-1 TRBV5-1 . TGCGCCAGCAGCTTGGCCCTGTCTAGCGGGTCGAATGAGCAGTTCTTC CASSLALSSGSNEQFF
. TRBJ2-1 TRBV2 few TGTGCCAGCAGTGAAGGAAAACTAGTGAGGTATGAGCAGTTCTTC CASSEGKLVRYEQFF
. TRBJ2-7 TRBV24-1 . TGTGCCACCAGTGAAACAGGGTCCGAGCAGTACTTC CATSETGSEQYF
. TRBJ2-7 TRBV29-1 few TGCAGCGTTGGGGGTTGGAACGAGCAGTACTTC CSVGGWNEQYF
. TRBJ2-5 TRBV20-1 . TGCAGTGCTAGTCGTATCCAAGAGACCCAGTACTTC CSASRIQETQYF
TRBD2 TRBJ2-7 TRBV25-1 . TGTGCCAGCAGTGGTGGGCCTAGCGGAGTCTCCTACGAGCAGTACTTC CASSGGPSGVSYEQYF
. TRBJ2-5 TRBV12-3/TRBV12-4 many TGTGCCAGCGGGCAGTTGCAAGAGACCCAGTACTTC CASGQLQETQYF
. TRBJ2-7 TRBV6-5 . TGTGCCAGCAGTTACTCGGGCGCGGCGGGCGTCTCCTACGAGCAGTACTTC CASSYSGAAGVSYEQYF
TRBD1 TRBJ2-2 TRBV10-3 . TGTGCCATCAACTCCCCGGACAGGGGGCAGAACACCGGGGAGCTGTTTTTT CAINSPDRGQNTGELFF
. TRBJ2-3 TRBV7-2 . TGTGCCAGCAGCTTAGGCGGCAGGAGCAGCACAGATACGCAGTATTTT CASSLGGRSSTDTQYF
. TRBJ2-1 TRBV7-2 . TGTGCCAGCAGCTTATGGGCCTCTTTATATGGTGAGCAGTTCTTC CASSLWASLYGEQFF
TRBD2 TRBJ2-3 TRBV7-6 . TGTGCCAGCAGCTTAGGGACTAGCGGGAGGTCGGATACGCAGTATTTT CASSLGTSGRSDTQYF
TRBD2 TRBJ2-7 TRBV6-1 . TGTGCCAGCAGCCTGGGGCGGGGGGGCCTCTACGAGCAGTACTTC CASSLGRGGLYEQYF